This TCR beta chain was sequenced in a study of blood T cell repertoires in COVID-19. Study-wide background: T cells, B-cell-depleted T cells, or PBMCs provided the cDNA or gDNA that served as material.

V trimming: 5 bases; J trimming: 7 bases; junction bases outside the gene matches: 9. Germline CDR1 SGHAT, CDR2 FQNNGV. The CDR3 consists of 16 residues. The table came from immunoSEQ multiplex PCR; TCRdb's copy has only in-frame clones and leaves some out. This table holds some 200,000 clones, 75% to 90% found once. Sequencing used PBMCs or T cells enriched from blood (not recorded which). The chain joins TRBV11-2 to TRBJ2-3; 13 bases match TRBD2. This receptor was identified in a woman between 18 and 29 years old in a cohort exposed to, infected with or recovered from COVID-19 (not recorded which). This CDR3 reads CASSPGLAGVMYTQYF. The CDR3 nucleotides read TGTGCCAGCAGCCCTGGACTAGCGGGAGTAATGTATACGCAGTATTTT.